The present TCR beta chain was sequenced within a study of T cells expressing NK-cell markers. Study information: All TCR beta repertoires analysed originated from sorted CD3+CD56+NKG2C+, CD3+CD56+NKG2C- and CD3+CD56-NKG2C+ T cells. Out of eight donors sequenced, seven tested HCMV-seropositive and the remaining one seronegative.

cDNA encoding TCR beta was synthesized via 5'RACE template switching incorporating UMIs. TCRdb reprocessed the 5' RACE reads and keeps a single row for each CDR3 protein, giving no DNA. This listing includes about 440,000 distinct CDR3 sequences. Concerning this clonotype: What it binds is not known.

General study findings and limits: In a handful of donors, dominant NKG2C+ clonotypes were roughly 1.0-7.5% of CD8+ T cells.

This clonotype originated in a woman between 18 and 70 years old in good health. The sample comprised blood T cells: a sorted CD56 or NKG2C T cell subset, CD4+ or CD8+ T cells, or bulk PBMC T cells (not recorded which).

CDR3 in amino acids: CASSLGSRQETQYF. The chain carries TRBV7-2 and TRBJ2-5. This CDR3 is built from 14 residues. Germline lookup yields CDR1 SGHTA and CDR2 FQGNSA.